This record concerns one T cell receptor beta chain sequence. The sample comes from a study of blood T cell repertoires in COVID-19. About the research overall: T cells, B-cell-depleted T cells, or PBMCs supplied cDNA or gDNA.

Original handling: Estimates of nucleated cell counts were drawn from the amplification of reference gene primers. TCRdb keeps only in-frame clones here, not all; method: immunoSEQ multiplex PCR. V and J calls and clone size follow that table, whereas D and trimming were derived from the DNA. The table records just over 200,000 clones, around 81% of them present only once. CDR1 is MNHEY and CDR2 is SMNVEV in the germline V gene (reference sequence). The CDR3 contains 15 residues. The ends were cut back, 6 bases at V and 2 bases at J, with 17 bases in the middle. This receptor was obtained from a woman in her 70s with acute or convalescent COVID-19. The sequencing input was peripheral blood. V gene TRBV27 combines with J gene TRBJ2-7, with D perhaps TRBD2 (6 bases). This CDR3 reads CASRRVGGKTYEQYF. Here the CDR3 DNA reads TGTGCCAGCAGGAGAGTCGGGGGTAAGACCTACGAGCAGTACTTC.